This TCR beta chain was documented in a study of T cell repertoires in cytomegalovirus infection. Looking at the study overall: The authors used CMV epitopes that were HLA-C-restricted (recently identified) and HLA-B-restricted (well studied). Public TCR beta signature analysis indicated the presence of both CMV infection and matching HLA type.

TCRdb recomputed calls from the reads with MiXCR, one row per CDR3 protein. The sample contains roughly 350,000 distinct CDR3 sequences, about 35% of which appear only once. CDR1 and CDR2 (germline): MNHEY, SVGEGT. CDR3 size: 15 residues. Trimming shortened V by 6 bases and J by 0 bases, and 15 bases separated the two germline ends. For this clonotype: As yet, its antigen is unknown.

General study results and limits: Clonotypes of TCR beta that were HLA-C-restricted and CMV-specific dominated the ex vivo response.

This clonotype was sampled from a human donor in good health (CMV status not recorded). Some clones in this sample may be carry-over from other donors' samples. The chain is built from TRBV6-2 or TRBV6-3 and TRBJ2-7, with TRBD1 as a possible D gene (6 bases). Specimen: cultured PBMCs, collected from culture after CMV antigen stimulation. CDR3 sequence: CASSLDRKGSYEQYF. The CDR3 nucleotides are TGTGCCAGCAGCTTAGACAGGAAAGGCTCCTACGAGCAGTACTTC.